The 2 T cell receptor beta chains in this list originate from one sample, sequenced in a study of cytomegalovirus exposure and HLA in healthy donors. The protocol was immunoSEQ multiplex PCR, while the TCRdb copy is restricted to in-frame clones and leaves out a portion. Found here are 55,000 to 70,000 clones, 91% of them singletons; the top ten hold about 2.2%. The specimen sequenced was PBMCs. The receptors derive from a woman in her 30s in good health and CMV-seronegative.

The chain links TRBV4-1 to TRBJ2-5, with 15 positions matching TRBD2. This CDR3 comprises 18 residues. After removal of 3 bases from V and 2 bases from J, the junction contained 7 bases not matched to a gene. Germline assignment: CDR1 MGHRA and CDR2 YSYEKL. Written as DNA, the CDR3 is TGCGCCAGCAGCCAGGACACGGGACTAGCGGGAGGTCAAGAGACCCAGTACTTC. It yields the protein CASSQDTGLAGGQETQYF.

This chain links TRBV7-2 with TRBJ2-4; 7 nucleotides line up with TRBD2. CDR1 and CDR2 (germline): SGHTA, FQGNSA. The junction had 18 bases not matched to a gene; V was cut back by 6 bases and J by 10 bases. The CDR3 covers 16 residues. The CDR3 DNA follows: TGTGCCAGCAGTCCCGGGGTGGCGACGGGGGAGGGAATTCAGTACTTC. Encoded protein: CASSPGVATGEGIQYF.